Below, 19 T cell receptor beta chains from the same sample are listed, as sequenced in a study of cytomegalovirus exposure and HLA in healthy donors. Both 60 Vbeta primers and 13 Jbeta primers went into the PCR. The data were produced by immunoSEQ multiplex PCR, yet TCRdb's version contains in-frame clones alone and is incomplete. The table shows 200,000 or so clones, with approximately 80% occurring only once. Material for sequencing was PBMCs. These receptors were collected from a woman between 25 and 40 years old in good health and CMV-seropositive.

The CDR3 loop reads CASSQGGGTYNEQFF. The CDR3 nucleotides are TGCGCCAGCAGCCAAGGGGGGGGGACCTACAATGAGCAGTTCTTC. The chain carries TRBV4-3 and TRBJ2-1, with 7 nucleotides matching TRBD2. V lost 1 base to trimming and J lost 2 bases; unmatched junction nucleotides: 2. This CDR3 comprises 15 residues. Germline V gene sequence: CDR1 LGHNA, CDR2 YSLEER.

The chain combines TRBV7-6 with TRBJ2-7, with 11 bases matching TRBD1. The J segment lost 7 bases and the V segment lost 5 bases, leaving 13 bases of the junction unmatched. Germline CDR1 reads SGHVS; CDR2 reads FNYEAQ. This CDR3 has 16 residues. CDR3 in DNA: TGTGCCAGCAGCCAGAGAGGGACAGGGGGTGTCAGAGAGCAGTACTTC. It encodes CASSQRGTGGVREQYF.

This chain links TRBV7-9 with TRBJ1-1, with 7 bases aligning to TRBD1. The V and J ends lost 5 bases and 5 bases, in that order; junction bases with no gene match: 5. CDR1 and CDR2 (germline): SEHNR, FQNEAQ (reference sequence). This CDR3 has 13 amino acids. The CDR3 coding sequence is TGTGCCAGCAGCACAGACAGGGTAACTGAAGCTTTCTTT. As protein: CASSTDRVTEAFF. Combining the CDR3 with reference TRBV7-9 and TRBJ1-1 gives the whole variable domain DTGVSQNPRHKITKRGQNVTFRCDPISEHNRLYWYRQTLGQGPEFLTYFQNEAQLEKSRLLSDRFSAERPKGSFSTLEIQRTEQGDSAMYLCASSTDRVTEAFFGQGTRLTVV.

This clone was seen more than once but under ten times. V is TRBV4-1 and J is TRBJ2-7; the match to TRBD2 covers 9 bases. CDR1 and CDR2 (germline): MGHRA, YSYEKL. CDR3 size: 15 residues. The V gene end was trimmed by 2 bases and the J gene end by 3 bases; junction bases not matched to a gene: 5. CDR3 loop: CASSQTGTSSYEQYF. CDR3 sequence (DNA): TGCGCCAGCAGCCAAACCGGGACTAGCAGCTACGAGCAGTACTTC.

This rearrangement joins TRBV9 to TRBJ2-3; D not resolved. Germline loops: CDR1 SGDLS, CDR2 YYNGEE. Trimming removed 0 bases at V and 4 bases at J, with 12 bases between. The CDR3 spans 15 residues. CDR3 sequence reads: CASSVDVSTSDTQYF. CDR3 nucleotide sequence: TGTGCCAGCAGCGTAGATGTTAGCACATCAGATACGCAGTATTTT.

V and J are TRBV27 and TRBJ1-1; weak D call: TRBD1 (5 bases). The ends were cut back, 3 bases at V and 1 base at J, with 12 bases in the middle. This CDR3 has 15 residues. Germline values: CDR1 MNHEY, CDR2 SMNVEV (reference sequence). CDR3 bases: TGTGCCAGCAGTTTGAGGCAAGACAGGAACACTGAAGCTTTCTTT. Translating gives CASSLRQDRNTEAFF.

This chain uses TRBV9 with TRBJ2-1; 11 bases fit TRBD2. This CDR3 comprises 15 residues. Germline values: CDR1 SGDLS, CDR2 YYNGEE. The V gene end was trimmed by 0 bases and the J gene end by 7 bases; junction bases not matched to a gene: 3. CDR3 DNA: TGTGCCAGCAGCGTAGCCCGGACTAGCGGGAATGAGCAGTTCTTC. It translates to CASSVARTSGNEQFF.

The J gene is TRBJ2-7, the V gene TRBV6-5; TRBD1 agrees at 8 bases. Germline V gene sequence: CDR1 MNHEY, CDR2 SVGAGI. J was trimmed by 2 bases and V by 5 bases; bases with no gene match: 8. The CDR3 loop spans 15 amino acids. The CDR3 bases are TGTGCCAGCAGTCAGACCAGGGGGCTGACCTACGAGCAGTACTTC. Amino acid sequence: CASSQTRGLTYEQYF.

The chain has TRBV6-1 and TRBJ2-7; tentatively, D is TRBD2 (6 bases). CDR3 length: 13 amino acids. Trimming left V 7 bases short and J 5 bases short, with 15 bases between. Germline V CDR1 and CDR2: MNHNS, SASEGT. CDR3 sequence: CASIGEVFHEQYF. The CDR3 DNA reads TGTGCCAGCATCGGGGAGGTGTTCCACGAGCAGTACTTC.

As regards this clone: A read error may produce the germline difference seen at one junction end. The sample contains more than one DNA sequence encoding this CDR3. The V and J genes are TRBV5-1 and TRBJ2-7, with D perhaps matching TRBD1 (5 bases). In germline, CDR1 is SGHRS, CDR2 YFSETQ. This CDR3 is built from 13 residues. This CDR3 is CASSLEGSYEQYF. The CDR3 DNA is TGCGCCAGCAGCTTGGAGGGGTCCTACGAGCAGTATTTC.

The chain is built from TRBV27 and TRBJ1-1; no reliable D call. Looked up from germline, CDR1 is MNHEY and CDR2 is SMNVEV (reference sequence). V shed 3 bases and J shed 6 bases, with 11 bases lying between them. The CDR3 sequence is 13 residues long. Written as DNA, the CDR3 is TGTGCCAGCAGTTTCGCCGGTCGGTCTGAAGCTTTCTTT. Translating gives CASSFAGRSEAFF.

A few counts support this clone. The rearrangement uses TRBV18 and TRBJ2-1; 7 bases agree with TRBD1. V trimming: 2 bases; J trimming: 5 bases; junction bases outside the gene matches: 6. CDR1 KGHSH and CDR2 LQKENI come from the germline V gene. This CDR3 has 15 amino acids. In DNA, the CDR3 is TGTGCCAGCTCACCAGGACAGGCCGTCGACAATGAGCAGTTCTTC. Its translation: CASSPGQAVDNEQFF.

The gene calls are TRBV7-2 and TRBJ1-2; TRBD1 aligns across 9 bases. This CDR3 is built from 18 residues. Unmatched junction bases numbered 17, after V lost 1 base and J lost 8 bases. Germline CDR1 SGHTA, CDR2 FQGNSA. CDR3: CASSLVSSGTGTSRGYTF. The CDR3 DNA sequence: TGTGCCAGCAGCTTAGTTTCTTCCGGGACAGGGACTTCGAGGGGCTACACCTTC. The full variable domain, in which reference TRBV7-2 and TRBJ1-2 provide the parts outside the CDR3, is GAGVSQSPSNKVTEKGKDVELRCDPISGHTALYWYRQSLGQGLEFLIYFQGNSAPDKSGLPSDRFSAERTGGSVSTLTIQRTQQEDSAVYLCASSLVSSGTGTSRGYTFGSGTRLTVV.

The chain couples TRBV6-6 to TRBJ2-1, with 10 positions matching TRBD2. Germline loops: CDR1 MNHNY, CDR2 SVGAGI (reference sequence). Trimming cost V 6 bases and J 12 bases; bases outside gene matches: 8. The CDR3 is made up of 13 amino acids. CDR3 residues: CASRTSGPPRQFF. CDR3 nucleotides: TGTGCCAGCAGGACTAGCGGGCCACCTCGGCAGTTCTTC.

This clone was observed a handful of times. The chain uses TRBV10-2 and TRBJ2-7; 7 positions agree with TRBD1. The V segment lost 2 bases and the J segment 8 bases; nucleotides outside the gene matches: 9. Germline lookup yields CDR1 WSHSY and CDR2 SAAADI. The CDR3 sequence is 14 residues long. The CDR3 spells CASSELGGRDKQYF. Here the CDR3 DNA reads TGCGCCAGCAGTGAGCTAGGGGGCAGGGATAAGCAGTACTTC.

The J gene is TRBJ2-2, the V gene TRBV19, with D hard to call. Trimming took 4 bases from V and 7 from J, leaving 10 bases between them. The CDR3 has 13 residues. Germline CDR1 is LNHDA and CDR2 is SQIVND (reference sequence). The CDR3 is CASSTTRGGELFF. CDR3 nucleotides: TGTGCCAGTAGTACGACCCGAGGCGGGGAGCTGTTTTTT.

This clone was counted only a few times. The rearrangement links TRBV5-1 to TRBJ1-2; D gene ambiguous. V shed 4 bases and J shed 3 bases, with 10 bases lying between them. Germline lookup yields CDR1 SGHRS and CDR2 YFSETQ. The CDR3 consists of 13 residues. The CDR3 DNA follows: TGCGCCAGCAGCCTGCGCGGCCACTATGGCTACACCTTC. This codes for CASSLRGHYGYTF. The variable domain in full, with the rest retrieved from reference TRBV5-1 and TRBJ1-2, is KAGVTQTPRYLIKTRGQQVTLSCSPISGHRSVSWYQQTPGQGLQFLFEYFSETQRNKGNFPGRFSGRQFSNSRSEMNVSTLELGDSALYLCASSLRGHYGYTFGSGTRLTVV.

This rearrangement joins TRBV6-1 to TRBJ2-1; 10 positions agree with TRBD1. There are 17 residues in the CDR3. Trimming took 3 bases from V and 5 from J; bases not matched to a gene: 10. Per germline, CDR1 MNHNS and CDR2 SASEGT. CDR3 sequence reads: CASSEGLDRGRNNEQFF. The CDR3 DNA is TGTGCCAGCAGTGAGGGCCTCGACAGGGGGCGAAACAATGAGCAGTTCTTC.

A remark on this clone: The junction differs from germline at one of its ends, possibly a read error. This rearrangement joins TRBV7-9 to TRBJ2-7; TRBD1 matches at 7 bases. This CDR3 has 12 residues. The germline CDR1 and CDR2 sequences are SEHNR and FQNEAQ (reference sequence). The CDR3 protein is CSSRPDRDEQYF. DNA of the CDR3: TGTTCCAGCAGACCTGACAGGGACGAGCAGTACTTC.